One and the same sample provided the 22 T cell receptor beta chains below, sequenced in a study of T cell repertoires in ileal Crohn's disease. Produced via immunoSEQ multiplex PCR; TCRdb's table is partial and in-frame only. Of approximately 27,000 clones in the sample, approximately 78% were seen once. Sequenced material: ileal tissue. The receptors derive from an adult with Crohn's disease.

The chain links TRBV7-8 to TRBJ1-5; D possibly corresponds to TRBD1 (6 bases). The germline CDR1 and CDR2 sequences are SGHVS and FQNEAQ. The CDR3 loop spans 16 amino acids. V lost 0 bases, J lost 5 bases, and 14 bases lay in between. The CDR3 reads CASSLARTGRDQPQHF. For the CDR3, the DNA is TGTGCCAGCAGCTTAGCGCGAACAGGGAGGGATCAGCCCCAGCATTTT.

This chain uses TRBV7-2 with TRBJ1-2; D possibly corresponds to TRBD1 (5 bases). The CDR3 runs to 13 residues. CDR1 is SGHTA and CDR2 is FQGNSA in the germline V gene. V lost 5 bases, J lost 8 bases, and 15 bases lay in between. CDR3: CASSPDISLGYTF. The CDR3 coding sequence is TGTGCCAGCAGCCCGGACATATCCTTAGGCTACACCTTC.

This rearrangement joins TRBV7-8 to TRBJ2-2, with TRBD1 matching 8 bases. Germline-derived CDR1 and CDR2 are SGHVS and FQNEAQ. J gave up 7 bases and V 2 bases, and 6 bases lay outside the gene matches. This CDR3 contains 15 residues. CDR3 sequence: CASSLRDRIVGELFF. The CDR3 nucleotides are TGTGCCAGCAGCTTACGGGACAGGATTGTCGGGGAGCTGTTTTTT.

This chain connects TRBV5-5 to TRBJ2-3; a possible D gene is TRBD2 (6 bases). The CDR3 extends over 14 amino acids. Germline CDR1 reads SGHKS; CDR2 reads YYEKEE (reference sequence). Trimming removed 4 bases at V and 13 bases at J, with 22 bases between. The chain's CDR3 is CASSPSPSSEGEYF. The CDR3 region has the DNA TGTGCCAGCAGCCCGAGTCCTTCTAGCGAAGGCGAGTATTTT.

The chain has TRBV7-2 and TRBJ2-2, with TRBD2 as a possible D gene (5 bases). Looked up from germline, CDR1 is SGHTA and CDR2 is FQGNSA. Trimming took off 3 bases at V and 4 bases at J, with 9 bases between the two ends. The CDR3 sequence is 14 residues long. Here the CDR3 reads CASSFGGPTGELFF. The CDR3 nucleotides read TGTGCCAGCAGCTTTGGAGGTCCCACCGGGGAGCTGTTTTTT.

The rearrangement uses TRBV11-3 and TRBJ1-1; weak D call: TRBD1 (5 bases). Germline lookup yields CDR1 SGHNT and CDR2 YENEEA. V shed 3 bases and J shed 1 base, with 6 bases lying between them. The CDR3 is 13 amino acids. The CDR3 nucleotides are TGTGCCAGCAGCTTCGGGGGGAACACTGAAGCTTTCTTT. This codes for CASSFGGNTEAFF.

The chain couples TRBV7-2 to TRBJ1-1; tentatively, D is TRBD1 (5 bases). Trimming took 5 bases from V and 4 from J, leaving 26 bases between them. CDR1 is SGHTA, CDR2 FQGNSA, per germline. This CDR3 contains 18 residues. In DNA form, the CDR3 reads TGTGCCAGCAGCCAGCCTTTCGACAGCTCATCCCGGAGCACTGAAGCTTTCTTT. Protein: CASSQPFDSSSRSTEAFF.

This chain connects TRBV18 to TRBJ2-7; D gene ambiguous. The CDR3 consists of 15 residues. The V end was cut by 1 base, the J end by 0 bases, with 10 bases between. Germline-derived CDR1 and CDR2 are KGHSH and LQKENI. The CDR3 here is CASSPLGGLSYEQYF. The DNA of the CDR3 is TGTGCCAGCTCACCACTTGGCGGTCTCTCCTACGAGCAGTACTTC.

This chain uses TRBV7-9 with TRBJ2-2; D call uncertain. Germline V gene sequence: CDR1 SEHNR, CDR2 FQNEAQ (reference sequence). This CDR3 has 13 residues. Trimming shortened V by 2 bases and J by 1 base, and 2 bases separated the two germline ends. CDR3 residues: CASSLLNTGELFF. Written as DNA, the CDR3 is TGTGCCAGCAGCTTACTGAACACCGGGGAGCTGTTTTTT.

The CDR3 DNA reads as TGTGCCAGCAGTCCGAGCTCCTATAATTCACCCCTCCACTTT. Translation gives CASSPSSYNSPLHF. The V and J genes are TRBV28 and TRBJ1-6; D is ambiguous. The CDR3 sequence is 14 residues long. Trimming left V 5 bases short and J 0 bases short, with 5 bases between. Germline lookup yields CDR1 MDHEN and CDR2 SYDVKM.

The genes are TRBV15 and TRBJ1-2; D unclear. Germline V gene sequence: CDR1 LNHNV, CDR2 YYDKDF (reference sequence). Trimming took off 0 bases at V and 7 bases at J, with 9 bases between the two ends. This CDR3 region has 13 residues. Here the CDR3 DNA reads TGTGCCACCAGCAGAGATTCCCGGGGTGGCTACACCTTC. It yields the protein CATSRDSRGGYTF.

The V call is TRBV4-3, the J call TRBJ1-1, with unresolved D. V was cut by 0 bases and J by 1 base, with 9 bases left in between. This CDR3 region has 15 residues. Germline V CDR1 and CDR2: LGHNA, YSLEER. CDR3 DNA sequence: TGCGCCAGCAGCCAAGATCTGGGCCGGAACACTGAAGCTTTCTTT. Protein product: CASSQDLGRNTEAFF.

The chain is built from TRBV7-2 and TRBJ2-1; D is uncertain. Germline CDR1 SGHTA, CDR2 FQGNSA. This CDR3 has 15 amino acids. Trimming took off 1 base at V and 3 bases at J, with 10 bases between the two ends. The CDR3 region is CASSLGQKIYNEQFF. In DNA form, the CDR3 reads TGTGCCAGCAGCTTAGGGCAGAAAATCTACAATGAGCAGTTCTTC.

The chain couples TRBV28 to TRBJ2-5; D gene ambiguous. The CDR3 loop spans 14 amino acids. CDR1 and CDR2 from the germline V gene are MDHEN and SYDVKM. V lost 3 bases, J lost 7 bases, and 15 bases lay in between. The CDR3 is CASSFRRSRRTQYF. CDR3 sequence (DNA): TGTGCCAGCAGTTTTAGAAGGTCTAGGAGGACCCAGTACTTC.

V usage is TRBV5-6 and J usage is TRBJ2-2; TRBD1 matches 7 bases. The germline CDR1 and CDR2 sequences are SGHDT and YYEEEE. V lost 4 bases to trimming and J lost 3 bases; unmatched junction nucleotides: 9. The CDR3 loop spans 16 amino acids. CDR3 DNA: TGTGCCAGCAGCCTGGAACCACAGGGGTACACCGGGGAGCTGTTTTTT. Translated: CASSLEPQGYTGELFF.

This chain uses TRBV4-1 with TRBJ2-7, with TRBD1 matching 8 bases. Unmatched junction bases numbered 11, after V lost 0 bases and J lost 1 base. CDR1 is MGHRA and CDR2 is YSYEKL in the germline V gene. The CDR3 is 18 residues long. The CDR3, as DNA: TGCGCCAGCAGCCAAGAAACCTTGGTAGGGGACAGGTCCTACGAGCAGTACTTC. Protein product: CASSQETLVGDRSYEQYF.

CDR3 residues: CASSLSGENTEAFF. The CDR3, as DNA: TGCGCCAGCAGCTTGAGCGGTGAGAACACTGAAGCTTTCTTT. This rearrangement joins TRBV5-1 to TRBJ1-1; D gene uncertain. The V gene lost 1 base and the J gene lost 1 base, with 8 bases spanning the gap. Germline values: CDR1 SGHRS, CDR2 YFSETQ. The CDR3 consists of 14 residues.

The CDR3 here is CASSQAGATNEKLFF. CDR3 bases: TGCGCCAGCAGCCAAGCCGGGGCAACTAATGAAAAACTGTTTTTT. The rearrangement uses TRBV4-3 and TRBJ1-4; D gene ambiguous. CDR1 is LGHNA, CDR2 YSLEER, per germline. The V end was cut by 1 base, the J end by 0 bases, with 6 bases between. CDR3 length: 15 amino acids.

The chain employs TRBV7-6 and TRBJ1-2, with 8 nucleotides matching TRBD1. V lost 1 base and J lost 9; bases outside the gene matches: 10. The CDR3 covers 15 residues. Germline CDR1 reads SGHVS; CDR2 reads FNYEAQ. The CDR3 spells CASSLGTGTGESYTF. The CDR3 DNA reads as TGTGCCAGCAGCTTAGGGACAGGGACCGGGGAGAGCTACACCTTC. Variable domain in full (rest from reference TRBV7-6 and TRBJ1-2): GAGVSQSPRYKVTKRGQDVALRCDPISGHVSLYWYRQALGQGPEFLTYFNYEAQQDKSGLPNDRFSAERPEGSISTLTIQRTEQRDSAMYRCASSLGTGTGESYTFGSGTRLTVV.

This chain uses TRBV4-1 with TRBJ2-1, with D perhaps TRBD1 (5 bases). V was shortened by 2 bases and J by 12 bases, with 17 bases between the two germline ends. Germline V lookup: CDR1 MGHRA, CDR2 YSYEKL. The CDR3 spans 14 residues. DNA of the CDR3: TGCGCCAGCAGCCAACCCGTAGGGGCAGGCCCGCAGTTCTTC. As protein: CASSQPVGAGPQFF.

The V call is TRBV7-2, the J call TRBJ2-1; TRBD2 aligns across 15 bases. Germline trimming cut 3 bases from V and 4 bases from J; bases unmatched to any gene: 7. CDR1 is SGHTA, CDR2 FQGNSA, per germline. The CDR3 is 18 amino acids. CDR3 sequence reads: CASSFRTSGGAEYNEQFF. In nucleotides, the CDR3 is TGTGCCAGCAGCTTCAGGACTAGCGGGGGGGCCGAATACAATGAGCAGTTCTTC. The full variable domain, its missing parts supplied by reference TRBV7-2 and TRBJ2-1, is GAGVSQSPSNKVTEKGKDVELRCDPISGHTALYWYRQSLGQGLEFLIYFQGNSAPDKSGLPSDRFSAERTGGSVSTLTIQRTQQEDSAVYLCASSFRTSGGAEYNEQFFGPGTRLTVL.

The chain links TRBV7-9 to TRBJ2-5; 9 bases match TRBD1. Per the germline V gene, CDR1 is SEHNR and CDR2 is FQNEAQ (reference sequence). CDR3 length: 14 amino acids. After removal of 5 bases from V and 5 bases from J, the junction contained 6 bases not matched to a gene. The CDR3 DNA is TGTGCCAGCAGCCCACAGGGGGCGATTGAGACCCAGTACTTC. This codes for CASSPQGAIETQYF.